These T cell receptor beta chains were read from a single sample in a study of early T cells in non-severe SARS-CoV-2 infection. From the 5' RACE reads, TCRdb called clonotypes with MiXCR, one entry per CDR3 protein. The sample holds approximately 66,000 distinct CDR3 sequences, 13% seen once. The sequencing sample was made of whole blood. Receptor source: an adult who was a healthcare worker with PCR-confirmed SARS-CoV-2 infection or an uninfected control (not recorded which). CDR3s include the opening cysteine and the closing phenylalanine or tryptophan. D genes are given only for firm matches. Only part of the rows carry a size: once, few, many, or a class if the clone is expanded.

size	V	J	D	DNA	CDR3
medium-sized	TRBV11-2	TRBJ2-3	NA	TGTGCCAGCAGCCAGAATCGAGATACGCAGTATTTT	CASSQNRDTQYF
many	TRBV10-2	TRBJ1-1	NA	TGCGCCAGCAGTGAGGTAGGGGCGGATGGAGCTTTCTTT	CASSEVGADGAFF
many	TRBV6-2/TRBV6-3	TRBJ2-3	NA	TGTGCCAGCAGTTACGCAGACCCGGGGCATGATACGCAGTATTTT	CASSYADPGHDTQYF
many	TRBV7-8	TRBJ2-7	NA	TGTGCCAGCAGCTTACGAGCAGGGCGCTACGAGCAGTACTTC	CASSLRAGRYEQYF
many	TRBV30	TRBJ2-3	TRBD1	TGTGCCTGGACCCGAACAGGGGGCGAGACAGATACGCAGTATTTT	CAWTRTGGETDTQYF
NA	TRBV12-3/TRBV12-4	TRBJ2-7	TRBD2	TGTGCCAGCAAACTTAGCGGGAGGGACGAGCAGTACTTC	CASKLSGRDEQYF
few	TRBV7-9	TRBJ2-1	NA	TGTGCCAGCAGCCAAGACCCGAACTCCTACAATGAGCAGTTCTTC	CASSQDPNSYNEQFF
NA	TRBV11-2	TRBJ2-1	NA	TGTGCCAGCAGCCTCTCCCCTAGCGCCAGGGCGGGGTTCTTC	CASSLSPSARAGFF
NA	TRBV28	TRBJ1-2	TRBD1	TGTGCCAGCAGTCCCCGGGACAGGGGGCGCGTCTATGGCTACACCTTC	CASSPRDRGRVYGYTF
many	TRBV24-1	TRBJ2-3	TRBD2	TGTGCCACGAAAGGGACTAGCGCAGATACGCAGTATTTT	CATKGTSADTQYF
many	TRBV2	TRBJ1-5	NA	TGTGCCAGCAGTGTGGACAGAAACAATCAGCCCCAGCATTTT	CASSVDRNNQPQHF
many	TRBV7-9	TRBJ2-7	NA	TGTGCCACCACAGACAGAGACTACGAGCAGTACTTC	CATTDRDYEQYF
once	TRBV7-2	TRBJ1-1	NA	TGTGCCAGCAGCTTTAGTTGGGGGACTGAAGCTTTCTTT	CASSFSWGTEAFF
many	TRBV20-1	TRBJ2-4	NA	TGCAGTGCTAGAGAGGTTTCAGGCTTTATTCAGTACTTC	CSAREVSGFIQYF
NA	TRBV10-3	TRBJ2-6	TRBD2	TGTGCCATCAGTGAAGGGACTAGCGCTGGGGCCAACGTCCTGACTTTC	CAISEGTSAGANVLTF
NA	TRBV18	TRBJ2-4	TRBD1	TGTGCCAGCTCATCCCGACAGGGGATCGTGGGCTTAGCCAAAAACATTCAGTACTTC	CASSSRQGIVGLAKNIQYF
many	TRBV7-8	TRBJ1-2	NA	TGTGCCAGCAGCCAAGACCCAACTGGGAACTATGGCTACACCTTC	CASSQDPTGNYGYTF
few	TRBV11-3	TRBJ2-1	TRBD2	TGTGCCAGCAGCGGGACTAGCGTCAGCAATGAGCAGTTCTTC	CASSGTSVSNEQFF
many	TRBV11-2	TRBJ2-1	NA	TGTGCCAGCAGTGGATCCTACAATGAGCAGTTCTTC	CASSGSYNEQFF
few	TRBV5-1	TRBJ2-5	NA	TGCGCCAGCAGTGAACAGAACTTGGGAGAGACCCAGTACTTC	CASSEQNLGETQYF
few	TRBV29-1	TRBJ2-5	NA	TGCAGCGTTGACGCCCCGAACAGCCAAGAGACCCAGTACTTC	CSVDAPNSQETQYF
NA	TRBV12-3/TRBV12-4	TRBJ1-2	NA	TGTGCCAGCAGTGTAGATTCTACAATCTATGGCTACACCTTC	CASSVDSTIYGYTF
many	TRBV20-1	TRBJ1-5	NA	TGCAGTGCTAGCCCGGGACTAAGGAGGCAGCCCCAGCATTTT	CSASPGLRRQPQHF
few	TRBV5-1	TRBJ1-1	NA	TGCGCCAGCAGCTGGGGACGGGTGAACACTGAAGCTTTCTTT	CASSWGRVNTEAFF
few	TRBV19	TRBJ2-5	TRBD2	TGTGCCAGTAGTATTTTGGGACTAGCGGATCAAGAGACCCAGTACTTC	CASSILGLADQETQYF
NA	TRBV12-3/TRBV12-4	TRBJ1-1	NA	TGTGCCAGCAACGTACAGGGCCTACTGAACACTGAAGCTTTCTTT	CASNVQGLLNTEAFF
NA	TRBV20-1	TRBJ2-7	TRBD2	TGCAGTGCAATCCTAGCGGGGGTTACCTACGAGCAGTACTTC	CSAILAGVTYEQYF
NA	TRBV5-1	TRBJ2-3	TRBD2	TGCGCCAGCGGGACTAGCGGGGGCACAGATACGCAGTATTTT	CASGTSGGTDTQYF
many	TRBV20-1	TRBJ1-4	NA	TGCAGTGCTGGACAAGACGAAAAACTGTTTTTT	CSAGQDEKLFF
many	TRBV2	TRBJ2-4	NA	TGTGCCAGCAGTGAAGTGGGGGCCAAAAACATTCAGTACTTC	CASSEVGAKNIQYF
NA	TRBV5-8	TRBJ1-3	NA	TGTGCCAGCAGCCCCCTGAGAAACACCATATATTTT	CASSPLRNTIYF
few	TRBV18	TRBJ2-5	NA	TGTGCCAGCTCACGGGCACGGGGGCAAAACCAAGAGACCCAGTACTTC	CASSRARGQNQETQYF
NA	TRBV5-5	TRBJ1-1	TRBD1	TGTGCCAGCAGCTTGGCCGTAGGACAGGTCTACACTGAAGCTTTCTTT	CASSLAVGQVYTEAFF
few	TRBV11-2	TRBJ2-3	NA	TGTGCCAGCAGCTTCGGGACCCCAGATACGCAGTATTTT	CASSFGTPDTQYF
NA	TRBV6-1	TRBJ2-3	NA	TGTGCCAGCAGTGATCAGGCAGTCACAGATACGCAGTATTTT	CASSDQAVTDTQYF
many	TRBV2	TRBJ1-1	NA	TGTGCCAGCAGTGATTCGATTTTTGACACTGAAGCTTTCTTT	CASSDSIFDTEAFF
few	TRBV10-3	TRBJ1-6	NA	TGTGCCATCAGTGAGTCGAACAGGGATTCACCCCTCCACTTT	CAISESNRDSPLHF
few	TRBV29-1	TRBJ2-7	TRBD1	TGCACAGGGGGACGGACCTACGAGCAGTACTTC	CTGGRTYEQYF
many	TRBV9	TRBJ1-1	TRBD1	TGTGCCAGCAGCGCAGCGAAGACAGGGGGTTGGAGCTCTGAAGCTTTCTTT	CASSAAKTGGWSSEAFF
many	TRBV5-4	TRBJ2-3	TRBD2	TGTGCCAGCAGTTGGACTAGCGGGAGGGACACAGATACGCAGTATTTT	CASSWTSGRDTDTQYF
NA	TRBV3-1	TRBJ2-5	NA	TGTGCCAGCAGCCCCTCCGGCGCGGCAGAGACCCAGTACTTC	CASSPSGAAETQYF
NA	TRBV7-2	TRBJ2-3	TRBD2	TGTGCCAGCAGCTGGACTAGCGGGGGCGCAGATACGCAGTATTTT	CASSWTSGGADTQYF
NA	TRBV30	TRBJ2-3	NA	TGTGCCTGTCAGACAGGTCTACAAGTGGGGCAGTATTTT	CACQTGLQVGQYF
many	TRBV29-1	TRBJ1-2	NA	TGCAGCGTTGGGATAGGCTATGGCTACACCTTC	CSVGIGYGYTF
many	TRBV7-2	TRBJ2-3	NA	TGTGCCAGCAGCTTAGAAGTCGGCGGGTACCGTATAAATACGCAGTATTTT	CASSLEVGGYRINTQYF
NA	TRBV3-1	TRBJ2-1	NA	TGTGCCAGCAGCCACAGGGTAAATGAGCAGTTCTTC	CASSHRVNEQFF
many	TRBV21-1	TRBJ2-3	NA	TGTGCCAGCAGCCCGGGACTAGCTAGCACAGATACGCAGTATTTT	CASSPGLASTDTQYF
few	TRBV18	TRBJ2-7	NA	TGTGCCAGCTCATCGCGCCGCGGGGACTACGAGCAGTACTTC	CASSSRRGDYEQYF
many	TRBV5-6	TRBJ2-1	TRBD2	TGTGCCAGCAGCCCCGTAGGCGGGGGGTACAATGAGCAGTTCTTC	CASSPVGGGYNEQFF
many	TRBV15	TRBJ2-7	TRBD1	TGTGCCACCAGCGGGTACCTGACAGGGTCCTACGAGCAGTACTTC	CATSGYLTGSYEQYF
NA	TRBV12-3/TRBV12-4	TRBJ1-5	TRBD1	TGTGCCAGCAGTACTGAGGGGGCTACAGGTCAGCCCCAGCATTTT	CASSTEGATGQPQHF
many	TRBV20-1	TRBJ2-7	NA	TGCAGTGCTAGACGGACCGGAGCCTACGAGCAGTACTTC	CSARRTGAYEQYF
many	TRBV6-1	TRBJ1-5	TRBD1	TGTGCCAGCAGTTGGACAGGAAGGTTCAATCAGCCCCAGCATTTT	CASSWTGRFNQPQHF
NA	TRBV15	TRBJ2-3	NA	TGTGCCACCAGCAGAGGAGGGGGGAGGACAGATACGCAGTATTTT	CATSRGGGRTDTQYF
many	TRBV7-6	TRBJ2-3	TRBD2	TGTGCCAGCAGCCGGGGGGGGCTAGATACGCAGTATTTT	CASSRGGLDTQYF